This T cell receptor beta chain was found in a study of T cell responses to AZD1222 COVID-19 vaccine. Method: immunoSEQ multiplex PCR; TCRdb's copy keeps in-frame clones and lacks some. This sample has roughly 150,000 clones, with roughly 88% found just once. CDR1 and CDR2 (germline): LNHDA, SQIVND (reference sequence). The CDR3 is 15 amino acids. J lost 10 bases, V lost 9 bases, and 15 bases had no gene match. The sample in question was peripheral blood, obtained 28 days after the second AZD1222 dose. This receptor was obtained from an adult who received the AZD1222 COVID-19 vaccine. This chain joins TRBV19 and TRBJ1-5, with 10 bases matching TRBD1. The DNA of the CDR3 is TGTGCCAGCACCCTGGCCGGGACAGGGGAATTTCCCCAGCATTTT. Translating gives CASTLAGTGEFPQHF.